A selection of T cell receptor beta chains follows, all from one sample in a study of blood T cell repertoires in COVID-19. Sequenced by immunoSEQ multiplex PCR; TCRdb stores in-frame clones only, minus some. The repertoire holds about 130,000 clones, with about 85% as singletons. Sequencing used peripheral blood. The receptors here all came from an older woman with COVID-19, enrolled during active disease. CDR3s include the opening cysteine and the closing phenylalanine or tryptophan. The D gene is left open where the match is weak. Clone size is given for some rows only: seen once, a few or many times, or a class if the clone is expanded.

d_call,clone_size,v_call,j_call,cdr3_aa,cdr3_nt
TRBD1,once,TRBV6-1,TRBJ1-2,CASSEFGAGSHRGNYGYTF,TGTGCCAGCAGTGAGTTTGGGGCGGGAAGTCACAGGGGCAACTATGGCTACACCTTC
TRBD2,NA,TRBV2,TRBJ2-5,CASSPGLAGVRGTQYF,TGTGCCAGCAGTCCAGGACTAGCGGGGGTCAGGGGGACCCAGTACTTC
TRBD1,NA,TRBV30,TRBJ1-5,CAWRGQGARNQPQHF,TGTGCCTGGAGGGGACAGGGCGCGCGCAATCAGCCCCAGCATTTT
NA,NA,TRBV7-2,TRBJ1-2,CASSSLGVAGYTF,TGTGCCAGCAGCTCCCTGGGAGTGGCGGGCTACACCTTC
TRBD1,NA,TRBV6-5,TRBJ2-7,CASKERTGGTYEQYF,TGTGCCAGCAAGGAAAGGACAGGGGGAACCTACGAGCAGTACTTC
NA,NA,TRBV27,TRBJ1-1,CASSGPLNTEAFF,TGTGCCAGCAGTGGCCCGCTGAACACTGAAGCTTTCTTT
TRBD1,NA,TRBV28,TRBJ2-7,CASSSSHPRQGAIYIPYEQYF,TGTGCCAGCAGTTCATCCCATCCACGACAGGGGGCGATATACATCCCCTACGAGCAGTACTTC
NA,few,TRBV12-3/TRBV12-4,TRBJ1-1,CASSQGSGAEAFF,TGTGCCAGCAGTCAAGGATCGGGAGCTGAAGCTTTCTTT
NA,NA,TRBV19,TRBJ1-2,CASSTNTQSYGYTF,TGTGCCAGTAGTACGAACACCCAAAGCTATGGCTACACCTTC
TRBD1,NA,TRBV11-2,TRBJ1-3,CASSPGQGPRNTIYF,TGTGCCAGCAGCCCAGGACAGGGCCCTAGAAACACCATATATTTT
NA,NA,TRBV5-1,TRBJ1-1,CASSLLPTTSRNTEAFF,TGCGCCAGCAGCCTATTGCCTACGACAAGTCGAAACACTGAAGCTTTCTTT
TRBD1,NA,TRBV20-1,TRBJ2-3,CSASGHPGQGNTDTQYF,TGCAGTGCTAGTGGGCACCCCGGACAGGGGAACACAGATACGCAGTATTTT
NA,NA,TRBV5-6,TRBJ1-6,CASSSNTFSPLHF,TGTGCCAGCAGCTCCAATACATTTTCACCCCTCCACTTT
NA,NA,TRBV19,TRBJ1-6,CASSGRERFPSPLHF,TGTGCCAGTAGTGGCCGGGAGCGATTTCCGTCACCCCTCCACTTT
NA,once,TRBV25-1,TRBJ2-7,CASSDGLRSGQYF,TGTGCCAGCAGTGACGGACTTCGATCAGGCCAGTACTTC
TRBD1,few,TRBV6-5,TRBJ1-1,CASSKDRGDTEAFF,TGTGCCAGCAGCAAGGACAGGGGCGACACTGAAGCTTTCTTT
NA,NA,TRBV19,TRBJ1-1,CASRGGFVGLTVAFF,TGTGCCTCCCGGGGGGGTTTTGTTGGGTTGACTGTGGCTTTCTTT
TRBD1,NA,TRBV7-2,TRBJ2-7,CASSLHPGGQTEQYF,TGTGCCAGCAGCCTACACCCTGGGGGACAGACCGAGCAGTACTTC
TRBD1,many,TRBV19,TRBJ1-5,CASSIGPTGEPQHF,TGTGCCAGTAGTATAGGACCGACAGGGGAGCCCCAGCATTTT
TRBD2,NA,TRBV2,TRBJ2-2,CASSASGVNTGELFF,TGTGCCAGCAGCGCTAGCGGGGTGAACACCGGGGAGCTGTTTTTT
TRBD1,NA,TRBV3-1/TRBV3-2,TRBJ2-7,CASSPQVRAGGSEQYF,TGTGCCAGCAGCCCTCAGGTCCGGGCAGGGGGCAGCGAGCAGTACTTC
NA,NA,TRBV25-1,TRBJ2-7,CASSGTAYEQYF,TGTGCCAGCAGTGGCACAGCCTACGAGCAGTACTTC